This T cell receptor beta chain was obtained from a study of blood T cell repertoires in COVID-19. Study-wide context: Material from acute and convalescent COVID-19 was sourced from the United States, Italy and Spain.

The CDR3 totals 12 residues. Germline V gives CDR1 SEHNR, CDR2 FQNEAQ (reference sequence). Trimming removed 1 base at V and 4 bases at J, with 5 bases between. TCRdb's table, derived via immunoSEQ multiplex PCR, lists solely in-frame clones and lacks some. This table holds over 150,000 clones, around four fifths found once. This clone was observed a handful of times. The sequenced sample consisted of peripheral blood. This chain joins TRBV7-9 and TRBJ2-7, with D uncertain. The clonotype comes from a man between 65 and 85 years old with acute or convalescent COVID-19. CDR3 region: CASSLVAYEQYF. CDR3 sequence (DNA): TGTGCCAGCAGCTTAGTTGCGTACGAGCAGTACTTC.